This T cell receptor beta chain was observed in a study of shared clonotypes between healthy human individuals. Deep level was the assay's run setting. The repertoire was sequenced with immunoSEQ multiplex PCR; TCRdb's copy has only in-frame clones and lacks some. Of more than 850,000 clones in the sample, 75% to 85% are singletons; the top ten hold more than 0.5%. The CDR3 loop spans 15 amino acids. V trimming: 4 bases; J trimming: 3 bases; junction bases outside the gene matches: 2. Germline CDR1 SGHKS, CDR2 YYEKEE (reference sequence). What was sequenced was memory CD4+ T cells from PBMCs. Subset given: CD45RA-negative fraction. This sequence originates from a man younger than 35 in good health. Some clones in this sample may be carry-over from other donors' samples. The rearrangement links TRBV5-5 to TRBJ2-5; 14 nucleotides match TRBD2. CDR3 amino acids: CASSTGLAGEETQYF. CDR3 bases: TGTGCCAGCAGCACGGGACTAGCGGGAGAAGAGACCCAGTACTTC.